The next 26 T cell receptor beta chains were all read from a single sample in a study of cytomegalovirus exposure and HLA in healthy donors. This table comes from immunoSEQ multiplex PCR, and its TCRdb copy is limited to in-frame clones, with some not included. The sample contains some 83,000 clones, 94% of which appear only once. Material for sequencing was PBMCs. The receptor set was obtained from a woman aged 18-29 years in good health and CMV-seronegative.

V usage is TRBV28 and J usage is TRBJ1-1, with D perhaps matching TRBD1 (6 bases). The ends were cut back, 2 bases at V and 1 base at J, with 17 bases in the middle. Germline CDR1 is MDHEN and CDR2 is SYDVKM. The CDR3 is 17 amino acids. The CDR3 protein is CASSLNPGRGQNTEAFF. DNA of the CDR3: TGTGCCAGCAGTTTAAACCCGGGCAGGGGCCAGAACACTGAAGCTTTCTTT.

This chain links TRBV6-1 with TRBJ1-3; 7 nucleotides match TRBD1. Germline V lookup: CDR1 MNHNS, CDR2 SASEGT. V trimming: 3 bases; J trimming: 5 bases; junction bases outside the gene matches: 4. CDR3 size: 14 residues. The CDR3 spells CASSEQGGRNTIYF. The CDR3 coding sequence is TGTGCCAGCAGTGAGCAGGGGGGCAGAAACACCATATATTTT.

The rearrangement uses TRBV19 and TRBJ1-5; 7 nucleotides match TRBD1. Trimming removed 4 bases from V and 3 bases from J; junction bases left unmatched: 3. The CDR3 sequence is 14 residues long. CDR1 and CDR2 (germline): LNHDA, SQIVND (reference sequence). CDR3 DNA sequence: TGTGCCAGTAGTAATAGGGGGCACAATCAGCCCCAGCATTTT. This sequence encodes CASSNRGHNQPQHF.

V usage is TRBV11-2 and J usage is TRBJ2-7; 8 bases are a match to TRBD2. Germline loops: CDR1 SGHAT, CDR2 FQNNGV. The CDR3 runs to 17 residues. The ends lost 2 bases at V and 3 bases at J; junction bases unmatched: 12. This CDR3 reads CASSLTRGTRIFYEQYF. CDR3 DNA sequence: TGTGCCAGCAGCTTAACAAGGGGGACTAGGATCTTCTACGAGCAGTACTTC.

This rearrangement joins TRBV19 to TRBJ1-2; 11 bases line up with TRBD1. This CDR3 has 15 amino acids. V lost 8 bases to trimming and J lost 1 base; unmatched junction nucleotides: 6. Germline assignment: CDR1 LNHDA and CDR2 SQIVND (reference sequence). For the CDR3, the DNA is TGTGCCAGTGGGACAGGGGGGACCTTTAACTATGGCTACACCTTC. Its protein product is CASGTGGTFNYGYTF.

This chain links TRBV2 with TRBJ2-3, with D unresolved. This CDR3 has 15 amino acids. V lost 1 base and J lost 6, with 14 bases in between. Germline assignment: CDR1 SNHLY and CDR2 FYNNEI. As DNA, the CDR3 is TGTGCCAGCAGTGAAGGTCTATCTCCCTCGGATACGCAGTATTTT. As protein: CASSEGLSPSDTQYF.

The chain is built from TRBV28 and TRBJ2-1; D gene uncertain. Germline V lookup: CDR1 MDHEN, CDR2 SYDVKM. V shed 7 bases and J shed 7 bases, with 11 bases lying between them. CDR3 length equals 12 residues. The CDR3 loop reads CASTPDMNEQFF. CDR3 DNA: TGTGCCAGCACTCCAGATATGAATGAGCAGTTCTTC.

This clone was observed once. Here the CDR3 DNA reads TGTGCCAGCAGCTGGAACCTAGCGGACGAAGAGACCCAGTACTTC. Its protein product is CASSWNLADEETQYF. The chain carries TRBV5-4 and TRBJ2-5; 7 nucleotides agree with TRBD2. Germline V gene lookup returns CDR1 SGHNT and CDR2 YYREEE (reference sequence). V was pared by 3 bases and J by 3 bases, with 8 bases of the junction left unmatched. This CDR3 spans 15 amino acids. Full variable domain (missing parts from reference TRBV5-4 and TRBJ2-5): ETGVTQSPTHLIKTRGQQVTLRCSSQSGHNTVSWYQQALGQGPQFIFQYYREEENGRGNFPPRFSGLQFPNYSSELNVNALELDDSALYLCASSWNLADEETQYFGPGTRLLVL.

The V call is TRBV4-1, the J call TRBJ2-1; 11 bases are shared with TRBD2. The CDR3 is 15 residues long. Germline V gene data show CDR1 as MGHRA and CDR2 as YSYEKL. The ends lost 4 bases at V and 6 bases at J; junction bases unmatched: 5. The CDR3 loop reads CASSRTSGGFNEQFF. CDR3 nucleotide sequence: TGCGCCAGCAGCCGAACTAGCGGGGGATTCAATGAGCAGTTCTTC.

DNA for the CDR3: TGTGCCAGCAGCCAGGCGTCTGCTCCTGAAGCTTTCTTT. It codes for CASSQASAPEAFF. This chain links TRBV13 with TRBJ1-1; D is ambiguous. Between the trimmed V and J ends, which lost 5 bases and 6 bases, there was a span of 13 bases. Germline CDR1 PRHDT, CDR2 FYEKMQ (reference sequence). The CDR3 totals 13 residues.

This clone was recorded once. The chain links TRBV27 to TRBJ1-2; D unresolved. The ends were cut back, 4 bases at V and 7 bases at J, with 13 bases in the middle. The CDR3 is made up of 13 amino acids. From germline, CDR1 is MNHEY and CDR2 SMNVEV (reference sequence). CDR3 sequence reads: CASSSPGRGGYTF. The CDR3 bases are TGTGCCAGCAGTTCTCCCGGTCGGGGTGGCTACACCTTC.

V and J are TRBV27 and TRBJ1-1; maybe TRBD1 (6 bases). In germline, CDR1 is MNHEY, CDR2 SMNVEV (reference sequence). The CDR3 is 13 amino acids. The V gene lost 6 bases and the J gene lost 4 bases, with 12 bases spanning the gap. The chain's CDR3 is CASSEYRVTEAFF. The CDR3 nucleotides read TGTGCCAGCAGCGAATACAGGGTCACTGAAGCTTTCTTT.

The V call is TRBV6-5, the J call TRBJ1-2; 7 bases align to TRBD1. V was clipped by 2 bases and J by 2 bases; unmatched bases: 2. CDR1 is MNHEY and CDR2 is SVGAGI in the germline V gene. The CDR3 is made up of 14 amino acids. CDR3 protein: CASSYQGQNYGYTF. The DNA of the CDR3 is TGTGCCAGCAGTTACCAGGGACAGAACTATGGCTACACCTTC.

The count of this clone is one. This rearrangement joins TRBV6-4 to TRBJ2-3; 9 positions agree with TRBD1. CDR1 and CDR2 from the germline V gene are MRHNA and SNTAGT. CDR3 size: 16 residues. The V segment lost 0 bases and the J segment 3 bases; nucleotides outside the gene matches: 4. The CDR3 loop is CASSDSPTGGTDTQYF. Here the CDR3 DNA reads TGTGCCAGCAGTGACTCGCCGACAGGGGGTACAGATACGCAGTATTTT.

The rearrangement joins TRBV6-4 to TRBJ2-2; TRBD1 agrees at 8 bases. Germline-derived CDR1 and CDR2 are MRHNA and SNTAGT. The CDR3 is 14 residues long. After removal of 6 bases from V and 5 bases from J, the junction contained 5 bases not matched to a gene. The CDR3 loop is CASRTDRVTGELFF. Here the CDR3 DNA reads TGTGCCAGCAGGACGGACAGGGTAACCGGGGAGCTGTTTTTT.

The rearrangement joins TRBV28 to TRBJ2-7, with D possibly being TRBD2 (5 bases). Germline CDR1 and CDR2: MDHEN and SYDVKM. The CDR3 has 13 amino acids. V was shortened by 1 base and J by 3 bases, with 7 bases between the two germline ends. CDR3 nucleotides: TGTGCCAGCAGTTTATTCGGGGACTACGAGCAGTACTTC. Translation: CASSLFGDYEQYF.

The CDR3 loop reads CASSPGSSGTGETQYF. As DNA, the CDR3 is TGCGCCAGCAGCCCAGGGAGTAGCGGGACTGGGGAGACCCAGTACTTC. This chain links TRBV5-1 with TRBJ2-5, with TRBD2 identical over 8 bases. CDR1 and CDR2 (germline): SGHRS, YFSETQ. The CDR3 loop spans 16 amino acids. V was pared by 4 bases and J by 5 bases, with 13 bases of the junction left unmatched.

The chain employs TRBV12-5 and TRBJ1-4, with TRBD1 as a possible D gene (6 bases). The germline CDR1 and CDR2 sequences are LGHNT and FRNRAP. Trimming removed 5 bases from V and 13 bases from J, with 11 bases in between. The CDR3 runs to 11 residues. CDR3 in amino acids: CASGLGTTLFF. CDR3 nucleotide sequence: TGTGCTAGTGGTCTCGGGACAACACTGTTTTTT.

The chain has TRBV10-3 and TRBJ2-5; tentative D call: TRBD1 (7 bases). V was trimmed by 3 bases and J by 5 bases, leaving 16 bases between them. This CDR3 has 15 residues. Germline lookup yields CDR1 ENHRY and CDR2 SYGVKD. Here the CDR3 reads CAISERDRGGETQYF. CDR3 nucleotide sequence: TGTGCCATCAGTGAACGGGACAGAGGAGGGGAGACCCAGTACTTC.

The chain combines TRBV27 with TRBJ2-3; D might be TRBD1 (6 bases). The CDR3 covers 15 residues. The germline V gene has CDR1 MNHEY and CDR2 SMNVEV (reference sequence). V lost 7 bases and J lost 0, with 14 bases in between. In DNA, the CDR3 is TGTGCCAGCATCCCAGGACAGTCTAGCACAGATACGCAGTATTTT. It is translated as CASIPGQSSTDTQYF.

The V call is TRBV7-6, the J call TRBJ2-3; TRBD2 aligns across 9 bases. The germline CDR1 and CDR2 sequences are SGHVS and FNYEAQ. This CDR3 has 14 amino acids. Trimming took 5 bases from V and 5 from J; bases not matched to a gene: 5. The CDR3 region is CASSPILAGDTQYF. The DNA of the CDR3 is TGTGCCAGCAGCCCTATACTAGCGGGAGATACGCAGTATTTT.

The chain uses TRBV7-2 and TRBJ2-7; 7 nucleotides line up with TRBD1. V was clipped by 5 bases and J by 2 bases; unmatched bases: 6. This CDR3 comprises 14 residues. Germline CDR1 SGHTA, CDR2 FQGNSA. In nucleotides, the CDR3 is TGTGCCAGCAGCGTATCCAGGGGGACCTACGAGCAGTACTTC. Encoded protein: CASSVSRGTYEQYF.

This clone occurred a few times. The CDR3 DNA sequence: TGTGCCAGCAGCCATACAGGGGTGGCGTACGAGCAGTACTTC. The encoded protein is CASSHTGVAYEQYF. This chain connects TRBV7-9 to TRBJ2-7; 7 bases are shared with TRBD1. The CDR3 extends over 14 amino acids. Looked up from germline, CDR1 is SEHNR and CDR2 is FQNEAQ (reference sequence). V lost 5 bases, J lost 4 bases, and 8 bases stayed unmatched.

This clone was picked up one time. This chain links TRBV4-2 with TRBJ2-5; tentatively, D is TRBD1 (7 bases). The CDR3 is 15 amino acids. Per the germline V gene, CDR1 is LGHNA and CDR2 is YNFKEQ. The V gene lost 4 bases and the J gene lost 1 base, with 13 bases spanning the gap. The CDR3 DNA follows: TGTGCCAGCAGCCCCGCAGGGGGAGGCCAAGAGACCCAGTACTTC. Translating it yields CASSPAGGGQETQYF.

The rearrangement links TRBV2 to TRBJ1-2; TRBD1 matches 7 bases. The CDR3 consists of 13 residues. V dropped 5 bases and J dropped 8; count of bases not matched to a gene: 8. Germline values: CDR1 SNHLY, CDR2 FYNNEI. Here the CDR3 reads CASSSDREDGYTF. The CDR3 coding sequence is TGTGCCAGCAGTTCCGACAGGGAAGACGGCTACACCTTC.

The chain joins TRBV21-1 to TRBJ2-7; whether TRBD2, the table's D call, matches the DNA was not checked. TRBV21-1 represents a pseudogene. This CDR3 has 12 amino acids. CDR3 residues: CASSPGTYEQYF. The CDR3 region has the DNA TGTGCCAGCAGCCCCGGGACCTACGAGCAGTACTTC.